The present entry profiles one TCR beta chain with its context. The sample comes from a study of blood T cells in healthy people across ages. The CDR3 loop spans 14 amino acids. The authors ran a second PCR of roughly 6 to 11 cycles using a sample-barcoded 5' primer and a J-beta primer mix. MiXCR, applied by TCRdb to the 5' RACE reads, yields one record per CDR3 protein. The profile shows about a million distinct CDR3 sequences, 35% to 40% of them singletons. This receptor was taken from a man between 18 and 29 years old in good health. The specimen was blood. The chain has TRBV12-3 or TRBV12-4 and TRBJ2-4; D perhaps matches TRBD1 (5 bases). The end of the DNA fits TRBJ2-7 better, so the J call may be wrong. As DNA, the CDR3 is TGTGCCAGTGGTCGGACATACGATTCCTACGAGCAGTACTTC. The encoded protein is CASGRTYDSYEQYF.